Listed below are T cell receptor beta chains from one sample, sequenced in a study of T-cell reconstitution after alpha-beta-depleted transplantation in children. MiXCR, run by TCRdb on the PCR reads, gives a single entry per CDR3 protein. The sample holds 200,000 to 300,000 distinct CDR3 sequences; more than 10% are singletons and the top ten take roughly 2.6%. The specimen comprised PBMCs from the stem cell graft donor, sampled from the stem cell graft. These receptors came from a human donor who donated a stem cell graft to a child with acute lymphoblastic leukemia. Each CDR3 is given with its conserved first and last residue. A D gene is named only where the DNA matches it firmly. A row's size may be missing; if present it is once, few, many or a size class.

CDR3 length,V gene,J gene,D gene,clone size,CDR3 DNA,CDR3 protein
16,TRBV7-2,TRBJ1-6,NA,many,TGTGCCAGCAGCTTAAACAGCCGGTCCCCTAATTCACCCCTCCACTTT,CASSLNSRSPNSPLHF
14,TRBV20-1,TRBJ2-3,NA,many,TGCAGTGCTAGAGTGCTGGCTAACACAGATACGCAGTATTTT,CSARVLANTDTQYF
16,TRBV9,TRBJ2-6,NA,NA,TGTGCCAGCAGCCCCAAGGGAACAGCCGGGGCCAACGTCCTGACTTTC,CASSPKGTAGANVLTF
13,TRBV30,TRBJ2-7,TRBD1,NA,TGTGCCTGGAGGAGGGACAGGCCCTACGAGCAGTACTTC,CAWRRDRPYEQYF
15,TRBV5-4,TRBJ2-7,NA,NA,TGTGCCAGCAGCTTGAGAGAACAGGCCCTCTACGAGCAGTACTTC,CASSLREQALYEQYF
12,TRBV28,TRBJ2-7,NA,many,TGTGCCAGCCTCGAAGGGGATGGCGAGCAGTACTTC,CASLEGDGEQYF
19,TRBV10-3,TRBJ2-2,NA,many,TGTGCCATCAGTGACTCTCGCGTTGCGAGCGGGCCGAACACCGGGGAGCTGTTTTTT,CAISDSRVASGPNTGELFF
17,TRBV11-1,TRBJ2-2,TRBD1,NA,TGTGCCAGCAGCTTAGCCGGACAGGGTACGAACACCGGGGAGCTGTTTTTT,CASSLAGQGTNTGELFF
15,TRBV20-1,TRBJ2-3,TRBD2,many,TGCAGTGCTAGATCGGGAGGGCATCACACAGATACGCAGTATTTT,CSARSGGHHTDTQYF
14,TRBV20-1,TRBJ2-7,TRBD1,many,TGCAGTGCTATACCGGGACAGGGGGACTACGAGCAGTACTTC,CSAIPGQGDYEQYF
15,TRBV12-3/TRBV12-4,TRBJ1-1,TRBD1,many,TGTGCCAGCAGTTCAACCTTACAGGGGGCAGTGAGAGCTTTCTTT,CASSSTLQGAVRAFF
13,TRBV20-1,TRBJ1-5,NA,many,TGCAGTGCTAGCATTGGTGGGCGTCAGCCCCAGCATTTT,CSASIGGRQPQHF
14,TRBV29-1,TRBJ2-3,TRBD1,many,TGCAGCGTTGATAGTCAGGGGGCAAGGGATACGCAGTATTTT,CSVDSQGARDTQYF
13,TRBV19,TRBJ2-7,NA,few,TGTGCCAGTATTCCGGACACCACCCACGAGCAGTACTTC,CASIPDTTHEQYF
15,TRBV7-2,TRBJ2-2,TRBD1,many,TGTGCCAGCAGCGCCCTACAGGGGATTGGCGGGGAGCTGTTTTTT,CASSALQGIGGELFF
16,TRBV12-3/TRBV12-4,TRBJ2-5,NA,many,TGTGCCAGCAGTTTTAGTTTTGTGACATTTAAAGAGACCCAGTACTTC,CASSFSFVTFKETQYF
15,TRBV7-2,TRBJ2-1,NA,many,TGTGCCAGCAGCCCTGGGGCTAGTTGGTACAATGAGCAGTTCTTC,CASSPGASWYNEQFF
15,TRBV28,TRBJ2-1,TRBD1,many,TGTGCCAGCAGTTCGAGGACAGGGGTAGTCAATGAGCAGTTCTTC,CASSSRTGVVNEQFF
16,TRBV7-2,TRBJ2-5,TRBD2,many,TGTGCCAGCAGCTCTCCGCGGGAGGGTGATCTGGAGACCCAGTACTTC,CASSSPREGDLETQYF
16,TRBV20-1,TRBJ2-3,TRBD2,many,TGCAGTGCCCCCTACTCTGGCGCGGGGGGGCGAGATACGCAGTATTTT,CSAPYSGAGGRDTQYF
17,TRBV18,TRBJ1-5,TRBD1,NA,TGTGCCAGCTCACCATATGGGACAGGGGGGAACGGGCTGCCCCAGCATTTT,CASSPYGTGGNGLPQHF
12,TRBV29-1,TRBJ2-5,TRBD2,many,TGCAGCGTTGACAGCGGGAGTGAGACCCAGTACTTC,CSVDSGSETQYF
13,TRBV7-9,TRBJ1-4,NA,many,TGTGCCAGCACCCCAGGCAGGGAGGAAAAACTGTTTTTT,CASTPGREEKLFF
17,TRBV7-2,TRBJ1-5,TRBD1,NA,TGTGCCAGCAGCTTCAATGCCGGGACAGGGAACAATCAGCCCCAGCATTTT,CASSFNAGTGNNQPQHF
13,TRBV7-2,TRBJ2-1,NA,many,TGTGCCAGCAGCTTCGACACCTACAATGAGCAGTTCTTC,CASSFDTYNEQFF
16,TRBV28,TRBJ2-3,TRBD1,many,TGTGCCAGCAGTTTTGGACAGGGGGCGAGCACAGATACGCAGTATTTT,CASSFGQGASTDTQYF
15,TRBV3-1,TRBJ1-6,NA,many,TGTGCCAGCAGCCAAGAGGCGGGGGATAATTCACCCCTCCACTTT,CASSQEAGDNSPLHF
14,TRBV27,TRBJ1-3,NA,NA,TGTGCCAGCATGGACGGACCCTCTGGAAACACCATATATTTT,CASMDGPSGNTIYF
18,TRBV5-1,TRBJ2-7,TRBD2,many,TGCGCCAGCAGCTTGGAGAGTCTAGCGGGTTCTCGATCCTACGAGCAGTACTTC,CASSLESLAGSRSYEQYF
17,TRBV5-1,TRBJ2-1,NA,NA,TGCGCCAGCCAAATAGCGACAGGACGAAATAAATACAATGAGCAGTTCTTC,CASQIATGRNKYNEQFF
14,TRBV13,TRBJ2-1,TRBD1,many,TGTGCCAGCGGGACAGGGGTCTCCTACAATGAGCAGTTCTTC,CASGTGVSYNEQFF
16,TRBV7-4,TRBJ2-3,TRBD2,many,TGTGCCAGCAGCACAGTGACTAGCGGGAACACAGATACGCAGTATTTT,CASSTVTSGNTDTQYF
15,TRBV2,TRBJ1-2,NA,many,TGTGCCAGCAGTCCCAGGGCCCTTCTTTTCTATGGCTACACCTTC,CASSPRALLFYGYTF